What follows are 19 T cell receptor beta chains derived from one specimen sequenced in a study of control samples from healthy donors and cancer patients. Measured with immunoSEQ multiplex PCR; TCRdb has only the in-frame clones, and not every one. The data contain about 140,000 clones, 80% to 95% of them singletons. The sample comprised blood. The receptors originated from a young man in good health.

This clone has just one count. This chain joins TRBV3-1 (or the pseudogene TRBV3-2) and TRBJ2-3; D is unclear. Germline loops: CDR1 LGHDT, CDR2 YNNKEL (reference sequence). This CDR3 region has 15 residues. Trimming left V 6 bases short and J 4 bases short, with 17 bases between. CDR3 DNA sequence: TGTGCCAGCAGTCACTTCGTGTCTAGTCCAGATACGCAGTATTTT. Protein sequence: CASSHFVSSPDTQYF.

The rearrangement links TRBV7-3 to TRBJ2-2; D tentatively reads TRBD1 or TRBD2 (6 bases each). The V gene's germline CDR1 is SGHTA and CDR2 FQGTGA. The CDR3 consists of 14 residues. Trimming cost V 4 bases and J 4 bases, with 10 bases left between them. This chain's CDR3 is CASSWGARTGELFF. The DNA for the CDR3 is TGTGCCAGCAGCTGGGGGGCTCGCACCGGGGAGCTGTTTTTT.

This chain joins TRBV30 and TRBJ2-1, with 11 bases identical to TRBD1. Germline V gives CDR1 GTSNPN, CDR2 SVGIG (reference sequence). The CDR3 contains 15 residues. The V segment lost 2 bases and the J segment 6 bases; nucleotides outside the gene matches: 6. The CDR3 nucleotides are TGTGCCTGGAGTACGGGGACAGGGGGATTCAATGAGCAGTTCTTC. Translation: CAWSTGTGGFNEQFF.

The chain couples TRBV5-5 to TRBJ1-1, with TRBD1 matching 7 bases. Trimming removed 1 base from V and 3 bases from J; junction bases left unmatched: 6. The CDR3 has 15 amino acids. Germline V gene sequence: CDR1 SGHKS, CDR2 YYEKEE (reference sequence). In nucleotides, the CDR3 is TGTGCCAGCAGCTTGAGGTACAGGGGAGACACTGAAGCTTTCTTT. Translated, it gives CASSLRYRGDTEAFF.

V usage is TRBV30 and J usage is TRBJ2-3; 10 bases line up with TRBD2. CDR3 length equals 12 residues. Germline loops: CDR1 GTSNPN, CDR2 SVGIG (reference sequence). The V segment lost 4 bases and the J segment 8 bases; nucleotides outside the gene matches: 3. Here the CDR3 reads CAWIEREGTQYF. The CDR3 region has the DNA TGTGCCTGGATTGAGCGGGAGGGTACGCAGTATTTT.

V usage is TRBV5-1 and J usage is TRBJ2-5, with 9 bases aligning to TRBD1. The ends lost 3 bases at V and 2 bases at J; junction bases unmatched: 8. CDR1 SGHRS and CDR2 YFSETQ come from the germline V gene. CDR3 length: 16 residues. This CDR3 is CASSSQPTGGQETQYF. The CDR3 DNA follows: TGCGCCAGCAGCTCCCAACCGACAGGGGGGCAAGAGACCCAGTACTTC.

J is TRBJ1-2 and V is TRBV6-6, with no clear D. V was shortened by 2 bases and J by 5 bases, with 3 bases between the two germline ends. The CDR3 consists of 11 residues. CDR1 and CDR2 from the germline V gene are MNHNY and SVGAGI (reference sequence). The CDR3 spells CASSYEYGYTF. Here the CDR3 DNA reads TGTGCCAGCAGTTACGAGTATGGCTACACCTTC.

This clone was recorded only once. The rearrangement joins TRBV6-6 to TRBJ1-2, with D uncertain. This CDR3 region has 13 residues. Germline V CDR1 and CDR2: MNHNY, SVGAGI (reference sequence). The V end was cut by 5 bases, the J end by 6 bases, with 13 bases between. CDR3 in DNA: TGTGCCAGCAGTAGCCGTGGAGCCGATGGCTACACCTTC. Encoded protein: CASSSRGADGYTF.

J is TRBJ2-7 and V is TRBV6-5; TRBD2 aligns across 8 bases. The V gene's germline CDR1 is MNHEY and CDR2 SVGAGI. This CDR3 region has 15 residues. V gave up 0 bases and J gave up 4 bases; unmatched junction bases: 5. The CDR3: CASSYSRGGGYEQYF. The CDR3 region has the DNA TGTGCCAGCAGTTACTCCCGGGGGGGCGGTTACGAGCAGTACTTC.

The gene calls are TRBV10-3 and TRBJ1-1; possible D gene TRBD1, 5 bases. The CDR3 runs 13 residues. Germline V gene data show CDR1 as ENHRY and CDR2 as SYGVKD. V shed 5 bases and J shed 3 bases, with 10 bases lying between them. The chain's CDR3 is CAISTPGYTEAFF. The CDR3 bases are TGTGCCATCAGTACACCAGGGTACACTGAAGCTTTCTTT.

The genes are TRBV6-2 or TRBV6-3 and TRBJ1-5, with D possibly TRBD1 on 6 matching bases. The germline gives CDR1 MNHEY, CDR2 SVGEGT. The V and J ends lost 4 bases and 7 bases respectively, with 14 bases between them. The CDR3 spans 14 residues. CDR3: CASSSEQGFQPQHF. The CDR3 DNA follows: TGTGCCAGCAGTTCGGAACAGGGTTTCCAGCCCCAGCATTTT.

CDR3 in amino acids: CASSLSGYNEQFF. Here the CDR3 DNA reads TGTGCCAGCAGCTTGAGTGGCTACAATGAGCAGTTCTTC. The rearrangement uses TRBV5-8 and TRBJ2-1; D is ambiguous. Looked up from germline, CDR1 is SGHTS and CDR2 is YDEGEE. V lost 1 base, J lost 3 bases, and 5 bases lay in between. CDR3 length equals 13 residues.

J is TRBJ1-1 and V is TRBV2; D is perhaps TRBD1 (5 bases). Trimming removed 6 bases from V and 8 bases from J, with 10 bases in between. The CDR3 has 11 residues. CDR1 is SNHLY, CDR2 FYNNEI, per germline. The CDR3 loop is CASSLRVEAFF. The CDR3 DNA sequence: TGTGCCAGCAGCCTCAGGGTCGAAGCTTTCTTT.

The chain has TRBV19 and TRBJ1-2; D ambiguous. Trimming shortened V by 5 bases and J by 3 bases, and 10 bases separated the two germline ends. The V gene's germline CDR1 is LNHDA and CDR2 SQIVND (reference sequence). The CDR3 totals 13 residues. The CDR3 sequence: CASSFSGHYGYTF. The CDR3 coding sequence is TGTGCCAGTAGTTTTAGTGGGCACTATGGCTACACCTTC.

V gene TRBV19 combines with J gene TRBJ1-1; 7 bases fit TRBD1. CDR1 and CDR2 from the germline V gene are LNHDA and SQIVND (reference sequence). The CDR3 loop spans 15 amino acids. Trimming took 3 bases from V and 1 from J; bases not matched to a gene: 5. This chain's CDR3 is CASSILGQRNTEAFF. DNA for the CDR3: TGTGCCAGTAGTATCTTGGGACAGAGGAACACTGAAGCTTTCTTT. The entire variable domain, with the rest obtained from reference TRBV19 and TRBJ1-1, is as follows: DGGITQSPKYLFRKEGQNVTLSCEQNLNHDAMYWYRQDPGQGLRLIYYSQIVNDFQKGDIAEGYSVSREKKESFPLTVTSAQKNPTAFYLCASSILGQRNTEAFFGQGTRLTVV.

The V call is TRBV7-8, the J call TRBJ2-7; TRBD2 aligns across 12 bases. Per the germline V gene, CDR1 is SGHVS and CDR2 is FQNEAQ. The CDR3 has 15 residues. V trimming: 5 bases; J trimming: 7 bases; junction bases outside the gene matches: 9. This CDR3 reads CASSTRLAGVSEQYF. The CDR3 DNA follows: TGTGCCAGCAGCACCAGACTAGCGGGAGTAAGTGAGCAGTACTTC.

The chain carries TRBV2 and TRBJ1-6; no definite D call. V lost 4 bases and J 7 bases, leaving 17 bases between the germline ends. Germline CDR1 SNHLY, CDR2 FYNNEI. The CDR3 runs 16 residues. The CDR3 loop is CASSAEVTGRNSPLHF. DNA for the CDR3: TGTGCCAGCAGTGCGGAAGTGACGGGCCGAAATTCACCCCTCCACTTT.

V usage is TRBV10-3 and J usage is TRBJ1-2, with D possibly being TRBD1 (6 bases). The CDR3 sequence is 12 residues long. V was shortened by 3 bases and J by 8 bases, with 10 bases between the two germline ends. The germline CDR1 and CDR2 sequences are ENHRY and SYGVKD. CDR3 residues: CAISDLQGGYTF. CDR3 sequence (DNA): TGTGCCATCAGTGACTTACAGGGAGGCTACACCTTC.

The V and J genes are TRBV19 and TRBJ1-1; maybe TRBD1 (6 bases). The ends were cut back, 6 bases at V and 5 bases at J, with 13 bases in the middle. The CDR3 is 13 amino acids. Per germline, CDR1 LNHDA and CDR2 SQIVND (reference sequence). The CDR3 DNA is TGTGCCAGTAGCCAACAGGGTAGGACTGAAGCTTTCTTT. Protein: CASSQQGRTEAFF. Variable domain in full (rest from reference TRBV19 and TRBJ1-1): DGGITQSPKYLFRKEGQNVTLSCEQNLNHDAMYWYRQDPGQGLRLIYYSQIVNDFQKGDIAEGYSVSREKKESFPLTVTSAQKNPTAFYLCASSQQGRTEAFFGQGTRLTVV.